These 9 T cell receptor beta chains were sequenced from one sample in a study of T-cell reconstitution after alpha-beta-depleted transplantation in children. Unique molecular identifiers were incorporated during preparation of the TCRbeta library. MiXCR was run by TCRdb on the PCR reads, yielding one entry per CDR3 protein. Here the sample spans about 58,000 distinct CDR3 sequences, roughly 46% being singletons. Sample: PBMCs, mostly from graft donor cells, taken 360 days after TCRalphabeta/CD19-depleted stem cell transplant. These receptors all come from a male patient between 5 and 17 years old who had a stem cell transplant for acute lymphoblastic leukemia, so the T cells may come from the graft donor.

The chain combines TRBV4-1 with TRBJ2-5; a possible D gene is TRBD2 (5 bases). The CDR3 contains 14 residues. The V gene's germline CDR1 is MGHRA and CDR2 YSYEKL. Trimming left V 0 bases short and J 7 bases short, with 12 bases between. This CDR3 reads CASSQEGLLRTQYF. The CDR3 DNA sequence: TGCGCCAGCAGCCAAGAAGGACTTCTCAGGACCCAGTACTTC.

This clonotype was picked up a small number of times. The chain's CDR3 is CASSSGQGRYTF. The CDR3 nucleotides read TGTGCCAGCAGTTCCGGACAGGGACGCTACACCTTC. The chain is built from TRBV6-5 and TRBJ1-2; TRBD1 matches 8 bases. The CDR3 has 12 amino acids. The germline CDR1 and CDR2 sequences are MNHEY and SVGAGI. The V gene end was trimmed by 4 bases and the J gene end by 9 bases; junction bases not matched to a gene: 4.

This CDR3 is CASSPSTSGNIRSYNEQFF. The CDR3 DNA reads as TGCGCCAGCAGCCCGTCGACTAGCGGAAATATTAGATCCTACAATGAGCAGTTCTTC. V usage is TRBV5-1 and J usage is TRBJ2-1, with TRBD2 matching over 9 bases. The CDR3 covers 19 residues. With V trimmed by 4 bases and J by 1 base, 15 bases remained unmatched. Germline lookup yields CDR1 SGHRS and CDR2 YFSETQ. Full variable domain (remainder filled in from reference TRBV5-1 and TRBJ2-1): KAGVTQTPRYLIKTRGQQVTLSCSPISGHRSVSWYQQTPGQGLQFLFEYFSETQRNKGNFPGRFSGRQFSNSRSEMNVSTLELGDSALYLCASSPSTSGNIRSYNEQFFGPGTRLTVL.

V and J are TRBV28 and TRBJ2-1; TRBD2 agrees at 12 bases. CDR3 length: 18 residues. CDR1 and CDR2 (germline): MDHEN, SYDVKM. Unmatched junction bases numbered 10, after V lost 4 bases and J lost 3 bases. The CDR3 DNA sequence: TGTGCCAGCAGTTCACCTAGCGGGAGGGCCCCCGGCTACAATGAGCAGTTCTTC. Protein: CASSSPSGRAPGYNEQFF.

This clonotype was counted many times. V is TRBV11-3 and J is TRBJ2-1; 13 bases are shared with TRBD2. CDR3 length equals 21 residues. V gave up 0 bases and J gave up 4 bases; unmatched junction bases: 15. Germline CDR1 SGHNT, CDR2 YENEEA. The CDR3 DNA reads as TGTGCCAGCAGCTTAGAGACAGGGTTCCGACTAGCGGGGGGAAATTACAATGAGCAGTTCTTC. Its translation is CASSLETGFRLAGGNYNEQFF.

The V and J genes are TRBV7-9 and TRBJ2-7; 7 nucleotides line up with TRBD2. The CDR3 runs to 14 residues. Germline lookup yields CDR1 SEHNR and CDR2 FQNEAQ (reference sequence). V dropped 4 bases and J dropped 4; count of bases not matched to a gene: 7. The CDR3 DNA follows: TGTGCCAGCAGCTATAGACTAGCACCGTACGAGCAGTACTTC. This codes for CASSYRLAPYEQYF.

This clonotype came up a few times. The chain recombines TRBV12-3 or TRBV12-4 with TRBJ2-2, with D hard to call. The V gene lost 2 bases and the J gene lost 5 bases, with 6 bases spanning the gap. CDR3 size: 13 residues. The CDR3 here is CASSLRQTGELFF. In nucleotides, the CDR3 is TGTGCCAGCAGTTTAAGGCAGACCGGGGAGCTGTTTTTT.

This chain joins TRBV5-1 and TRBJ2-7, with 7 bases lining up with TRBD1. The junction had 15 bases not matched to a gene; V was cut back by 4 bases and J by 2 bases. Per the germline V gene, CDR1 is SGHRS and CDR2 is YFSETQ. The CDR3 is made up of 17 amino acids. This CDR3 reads CASSPLRDSLNPYEQYF. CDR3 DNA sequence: TGCGCCAGCAGCCCGCTCCGGGACAGTCTAAACCCCTACGAGCAGTACTTC.

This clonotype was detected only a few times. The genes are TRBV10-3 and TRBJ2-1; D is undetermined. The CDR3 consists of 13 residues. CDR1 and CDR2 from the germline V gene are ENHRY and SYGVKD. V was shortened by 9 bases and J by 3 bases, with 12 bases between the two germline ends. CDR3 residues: CAIFSSNYNEQFF. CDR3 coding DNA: TGTGCCATTTTCTCTTCCAACTACAATGAGCAGTTCTTC.